Shown below are 23 T cell receptor beta chains from a single sample sequenced in a study of cytomegalovirus exposure and HLA in healthy donors. In the PCR, 60 Vbeta and 13 Jbeta primers were used. Clones were sequenced by immunoSEQ multiplex PCR, and TCRdb holds only the in-frame ones, with some missing. Recorded here are some 50,000 clones; the top ten clones represent roughly 0.99%. The sample was PBMCs. These receptors originate from a woman in her 40s in good health and CMV-seronegative.

V is TRBV9 and J is TRBJ2-3; TRBD2 agrees at 11 bases. Germline CDR1 is SGDLS and CDR2 is YYNGEE. V dropped 6 bases and J dropped 2; count of bases not matched to a gene: 5. This CDR3 is 15 amino acids long. Written as DNA, the CDR3 is TGTGCCAGCACCCCTAGCGGGAGGTCCACAGATACGCAGTATTTT. It translates to CASTPSGRSTDTQYF.

The chain is built from TRBV6-1 and TRBJ2-3; D is unresolved. This CDR3 is built from 15 residues. Trimming took 3 bases from V and 2 from J, leaving 12 bases between them. Germline values: CDR1 MNHNS, CDR2 SASEGT. This chain's CDR3 is CASSDHPGYTDTQYF. CDR3 DNA sequence: TGTGCCAGCAGTGATCACCCAGGTTACACAGATACGCAGTATTTT.

This chain uses TRBV5-4 with TRBJ2-1; 8 bases line up with TRBD1. Trimming at V came to 3 bases and at J to 0 bases, leaving 2 bases not matched to a gene. CDR3 length equals 15 residues. Per germline, CDR1 SGHNT and CDR2 YYREEE (reference sequence). The CDR3 is CASSSGTGSYNEQFF. The CDR3, as DNA: TGTGCCAGCAGCTCAGGGACAGGCTCCTACAATGAGCAGTTCTTC. The full variable domain, rest sourced from reference TRBV5-4 and TRBJ2-1, is ETGVTQSPTHLIKTRGQQVTLRCSSQSGHNTVSWYQQALGQGPQFIFQYYREEENGRGNFPPRFSGLQFPNYSSELNVNALELDDSALYLCASSSGTGSYNEQFFGPGTRLTVL.

J is TRBJ2-5 and V is TRBV5-4; D is ambiguous. The CDR3 totals 12 residues. Germline assignment: CDR1 SGHNT and CDR2 YYREEE (reference sequence). Trimming cost V 4 bases and J 2 bases, with 6 bases left between them. CDR3 DNA sequence: TGTGCCAGCAGCCAACAGCAAGAGACCCAGTACTTC. Residues: CASSQQQETQYF. The full variable domain, with the rest looked up from reference TRBV5-4 and TRBJ2-5, is ETGVTQSPTHLIKTRGQQVTLRCSSQSGHNTVSWYQQALGQGPQFIFQYYREEENGRGNFPPRFSGLQFPNYSSELNVNALELDDSALYLCASSQQQETQYFGPGTRLLVL.

The chain employs TRBV19 and TRBJ1-5; 8 bases fit TRBD1. This CDR3 is 14 amino acids long. V was pared by 5 bases and J by 5 bases, with 5 bases of the junction left unmatched. Germline-derived CDR1 and CDR2 are LNHDA and SQIVND (reference sequence). The CDR3 DNA is TGTGCCAGTAGTTCAGGGGGCGCGTATCAGCCCCAGCATTTT. As protein: CASSSGGAYQPQHF.

The rearrangement links TRBV19 to TRBJ2-1; 9 positions match TRBD2. CDR1 is LNHDA and CDR2 is SQIVND in the germline V gene (reference sequence). The CDR3 totals 15 residues. Trimming cost V 1 base and J 5 bases; bases outside gene matches: 3. In nucleotides, the CDR3 is TGTGCCAGTAGTATAGTACTAGCGGGCAACAATGAGCAGTTCTTC. Residues: CASSIVLAGNNEQFF.

Judged by frequency, this clone is medium-sized. This sequence joins TRBV5-4 and TRBJ2-1; 7 bases align to TRBD2. Germline V lookup: CDR1 SGHNT, CDR2 YYREEE (reference sequence). J lost 0 bases, V lost 3 bases, and 6 bases had no gene match. The CDR3 sequence is 16 residues long. CDR3 coding DNA: TGTGCCAGCAGCTCGGGAGGAGCGAGCTCCTACAATGAGCAGTTCTTC. Its translation: CASSSGGASSYNEQFF.

Here the CDR3 DNA reads TGCGCCAGCAGCCTCCGGGACTTCCTAATCGGAGATACGCAGTATTTT. Its translation is CASSLRDFLIGDTQYF. The chain employs TRBV5-1 and TRBJ2-3; D is perhaps TRBD2 (6 bases). V was cut by 4 bases and J by 5 bases, with 20 bases left in between. The V gene's germline CDR1 is SGHRS and CDR2 YFSETQ. This CDR3 comprises 16 residues.

The gene calls are TRBV2 and TRBJ2-7, with 9 bases identical to TRBD1. V was clipped by 10 bases and J by 6 bases; unmatched bases: 10. Germline-derived CDR1 and CDR2 are SNHLY and FYNNEI. The CDR3 spans 13 residues. This CDR3 reads CATQGQGRGEQYF. In nucleotides, the CDR3 is TGTGCCACCCAGGGACAGGGAAGAGGCGAGCAGTACTTC.

The gene calls are TRBV7-2 and TRBJ1-2, with TRBD1 matching 10 bases. Germline assignment: CDR1 SGHTA and CDR2 FQGNSA. Germline trimming cut 5 bases from V and 7 bases from J; bases unmatched to any gene: 10. This CDR3 spans 15 amino acids. The CDR3 region is CASSRDRGGWGGYTF. The DNA for the CDR3 is TGTGCCAGCAGCCGGGACAGGGGAGGGTGGGGTGGCTACACCTTC.

V is TRBV25-1 and J is TRBJ2-7; TRBD1 matches at 7 bases. Germline values: CDR1 MGHDK, CDR2 SYGVNS. CDR3 length equals 12 residues. Losses at the gene ends were 6 bases for V and 3 bases for J; bases not matched to a gene: 2. The CDR3 DNA reads as TGTGCCAGCAGGACAGGGCTCTACGAGCAGTACTTC. Protein: CASRTGLYEQYF.

The J gene is TRBJ2-3, the V gene TRBV4-2; 8 nucleotides match TRBD2. The CDR3 has 16 residues. Per germline, CDR1 LGHNA and CDR2 YNFKEQ. Trimming removed 0 bases from V and 4 bases from J; junction bases left unmatched: 6. Written as DNA, the CDR3 is TGTGCCAGCAGCCAAGACGACGGGAGGGCATCAGATACGCAGTATTTT. Encoded protein: CASSQDDGRASDTQYF.

This rearrangement joins TRBV28 to TRBJ2-1; 14 bases agree with TRBD2. Germline V gene lookup returns CDR1 MDHEN and CDR2 SYDVKM. V gave up 7 bases and J gave up 8 bases; unmatched junction bases: 10. This CDR3 contains 16 residues. CDR3 region: CASILSPGLAGDEQFF. In nucleotides, the CDR3 is TGTGCCAGCATTCTCTCCCCGGGACTAGCGGGAGATGAGCAGTTCTTC.

V is TRBV6-6 and J is TRBJ1-4, with 8 bases aligning to TRBD1. After removal of 6 bases from V and 7 bases from J, the junction contained 7 bases not matched to a gene. This CDR3 is 14 amino acids long. Germline assignment: CDR1 MNHNY and CDR2 SVGAGI (reference sequence). The CDR3 spells CASRSGGTVEKLFF. CDR3 nucleotide sequence: TGTGCCAGCAGGTCAGGGGGCACGGTTGAAAAACTGTTTTTT.

This sequence joins TRBV4-3 and TRBJ2-1; 9 bases fit TRBD2. The V gene's germline CDR1 is LGHNA and CDR2 YSLEER. This CDR3 contains 16 residues. Unmatched junction bases numbered 4, after V lost 0 bases and J lost 4 bases. The CDR3 DNA is TGCGCCAGCAGCCAAGATGCTAGCGGGAATTACAATGAGCAGTTCTTC. The encoded protein is CASSQDASGNYNEQFF.

The rearrangement joins TRBV6-1 to TRBJ2-7; D may be TRBD1 (5 bases). The CDR3 loop spans 14 amino acids. With 1 base removed from V and 0 bases from J, the gap between germline ends came to 7 bases. Germline CDR1 and CDR2: MNHNS and SASEGT. DNA for the CDR3: TGTGCCAGCAGTGAAGGCGACAGCTCCTACGAGCAGTACTTC. Its translation: CASSEGDSSYEQYF.

This chain uses TRBV9 with TRBJ2-7; TRBD1 matches 7 bases. V dropped 2 bases and J dropped 0; count of bases not matched to a gene: 5. Germline lookup yields CDR1 SGDLS and CDR2 YYNGEE. This CDR3 spans 15 amino acids. CDR3 bases: TGTGCCAGCAGCGTTGGGACAGACGCCTCCTACGAGCAGTACTTC. Translation gives CASSVGTDASYEQYF.

The V gene is TRBV29-1, the J gene TRBJ1-4; 10 positions match TRBD1. V trimming: 7 bases; J trimming: 7 bases; junction bases outside the gene matches: 3. This CDR3 is 12 amino acids long. Germline V lookup: CDR1 SQVTM, CDR2 ANQGSEA. The CDR3: CSARDRGEKLFF. As DNA, the CDR3 is TGCAGCGCCCGGGACAGGGGTGAAAAACTGTTTTTT.

V gene TRBV2 combines with J gene TRBJ2-7; 13 bases are a match to TRBD2. The germline gives CDR1 SNHLY, CDR2 FYNNEI. There are 20 residues in the CDR3. V dropped 6 bases and J dropped 6; count of bases not matched to a gene: 23. The CDR3 nucleotides are TGTGCCAGCAGACGATTGAGGACTAGCGGGAGATTTGTCACCCCGGGCGAGCAGTACTTC. Residues: CASRRLRTSGRFVTPGEQYF.

The genes are TRBV28 and TRBJ2-7; possible D gene TRBD2, 6 bases. The CDR3 is made up of 15 amino acids. Trimming took off 1 base at V and 7 bases at J, with 17 bases between the two ends. Germline-derived CDR1 and CDR2 are MDHEN and SYDVKM. The CDR3, as DNA: TGTGCCAGCAGTTTATTGGGCAGGGAGGAGGGTGAGCAGTACTTC. It codes for CASSLLGREEGEQYF.

V usage is TRBV5-1 and J usage is TRBJ2-7; 8 nucleotides line up with TRBD2. The CDR3 extends over 14 amino acids. The ends lost 1 base at V and 6 bases at J; junction bases unmatched: 6. The germline V gene encodes CDR1 SGHRS and CDR2 YFSETQ. The CDR3 DNA follows: TGCGCCAGCAGCTTGCCGGGAGGGGGGGGCGAGCAGTACTTC. Translating it yields CASSLPGGGGEQYF.

The DNA for the CDR3 is TGTGCCAGCAGCCACACCGGGGGGGATACGCAGTATTTT. Protein product: CASSHTGGDTQYF. The rearrangement links TRBV11-2 to TRBJ2-3, with 7 nucleotides matching TRBD2. The CDR3 has 13 residues. CDR1 is SGHAT, CDR2 FQNNGV, per germline. V shed 5 bases and J 6 bases; nucleotides not matched to a gene: 5.

The chain uses TRBV5-1 and TRBJ1-4; D is undetermined. Trimming shortened V by 4 bases and J by 0 bases, and 13 bases separated the two germline ends. Germline V gene sequence: CDR1 SGHRS, CDR2 YFSETQ. This CDR3 has 16 residues. Written as DNA, the CDR3 is TGCGCCAGCAGCAAAACACCGCCTGCAACTAATGAAAAACTGTTTTTT. Its protein is CASSKTPPATNEKLFF.